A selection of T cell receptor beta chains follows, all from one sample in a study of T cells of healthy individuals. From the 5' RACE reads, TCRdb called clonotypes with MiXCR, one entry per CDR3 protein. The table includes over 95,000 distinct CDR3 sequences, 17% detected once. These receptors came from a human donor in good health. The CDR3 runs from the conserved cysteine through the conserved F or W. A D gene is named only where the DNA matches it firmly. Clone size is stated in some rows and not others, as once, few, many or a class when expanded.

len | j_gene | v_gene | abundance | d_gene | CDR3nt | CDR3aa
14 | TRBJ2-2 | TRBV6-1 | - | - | TGTGCCAGCAGAAGGGGCGCGAACACCGGGGAGCTGTTTTTT | CASRRGANTGELFF
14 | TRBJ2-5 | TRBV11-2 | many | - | TGTGCCAGCAGTTCGGACTCCTCCGGGGAGACCCAGTACTTC | CASSSDSSGETQYF
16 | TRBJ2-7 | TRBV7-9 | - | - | TGTGCCAGCAGCTCTAGTAGATACGACGGAGCCTACGAGCAGTACTTC | CASSSSRYDGAYEQYF
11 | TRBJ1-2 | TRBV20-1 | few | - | TGCAGTGCTGAGGACAATCTAGGCTACACCTTC | CSAEDNLGYTF
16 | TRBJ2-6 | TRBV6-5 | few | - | TGTGCCAGCAGCTCTAAAGGAGGGGACGGGGCCAACGTCCTGACTTTC | CASSSKGGDGANVLTF
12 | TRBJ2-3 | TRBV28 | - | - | TGTGCCAGCAGTTTTCCCACAGATACGCAGTATTTT | CASSFPTDTQYF
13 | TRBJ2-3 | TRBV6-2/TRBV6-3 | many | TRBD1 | TGTGCCAGCACCAGACAGGGGAGAGATACGCAGTATTTT | CASTRQGRDTQYF
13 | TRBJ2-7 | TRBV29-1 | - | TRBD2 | TGCAGCGTTCAAACTAGCGGGTTCTACGAGCAGTACTTC | CSVQTSGFYEQYF
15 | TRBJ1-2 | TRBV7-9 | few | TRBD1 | TGTGCCAGCAGCTTATCGGACAGGGCGATCTATGGCTACACCTTC | CASSLSDRAIYGYTF
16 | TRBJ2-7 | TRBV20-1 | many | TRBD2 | TGCAGTGCTACCGGACTAGCGGGAGGGCCTTTCGACGAGCAGTACTTC | CSATGLAGGPFDEQYF
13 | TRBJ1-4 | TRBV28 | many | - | TGTGCCAGCAGTACTACAGGAAGGCGGAAACTGTTTTTT | CASSTTGRRKLFF
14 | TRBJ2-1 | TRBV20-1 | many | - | TGCAGTGCTAGTGGCCAGATCTCCTACAATGAGCAGTTCTTC | CSASGQISYNEQFF
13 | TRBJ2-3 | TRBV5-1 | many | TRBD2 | TGCGCCACGACTAGCGGGACCACAGATACGCAGTATTTT | CATTSGTTDTQYF
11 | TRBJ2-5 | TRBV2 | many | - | TGTGCCAGCAATCAATACGAGACCCAGTACTTC | CASNQYETQYF
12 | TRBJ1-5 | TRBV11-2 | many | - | TGTGCCAGCAGCCTAGACACCCAGCCCCAGCATTTT | CASSLDTQPQHF
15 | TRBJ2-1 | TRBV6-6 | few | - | TGTGCCAGCATCTCCCAGGGGCCACGTTGGGATGAGCAGTTCTTC | CASISQGPRWDEQFF
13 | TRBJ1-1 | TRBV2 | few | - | TGTGCCAGCAGTGAAGGTATGAACACTGAAGCTTTCTTT | CASSEGMNTEAFF
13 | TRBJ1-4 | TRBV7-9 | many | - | TGTGCCAGCAGCTTAAACGGCAATGAAAAACTGTTTTTT | CASSLNGNEKLFF
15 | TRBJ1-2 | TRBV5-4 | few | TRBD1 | TGTGCCAGCAGCTTGACAGGGGCCGCAGCGGGAGGCTACACCTTC | CASSLTGAAAGGYTF
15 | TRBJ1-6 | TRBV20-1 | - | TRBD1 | TGCAGTGCTAGACTGACAGGGTCGGGCTATTCACCCCTCCACTTT | CSARLTGSGYSPLHF
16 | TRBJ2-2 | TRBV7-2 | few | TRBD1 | TGTGCCAGCAGCCCGCCCGGGACAGGGCGCACCGGGGAGCTGTTTTTT | CASSPPGTGRTGELFF
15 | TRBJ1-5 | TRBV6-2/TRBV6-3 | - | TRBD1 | TGTGCCAGCAGTGCCGACAGGGGGCTAAGTCAGCCCCAGCATTTT | CASSADRGLSQPQHF
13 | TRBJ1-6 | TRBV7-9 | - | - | TGTGCCAGCACCCTTAGGGCGGATTCACCCCTCCACTTT | CASTLRADSPLHF
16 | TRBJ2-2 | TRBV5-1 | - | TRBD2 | TGCGCCAGCAGTCCTACCAGCGGGGGGGCTGGCGGGGAGCTGTTTTTT | CASSPTSGGAGGELFF
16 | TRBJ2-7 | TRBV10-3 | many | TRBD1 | TGTGCCATCAGTGAGTCTTATGGGGACAGGGGCTACGAGCAGTACTTC | CAISESYGDRGYEQYF
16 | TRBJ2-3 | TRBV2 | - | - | TGTGCCAGCACCGCAGGGAGGACGCAAAGCACAGATACGCAGTATTTT | CASTAGRTQSTDTQYF
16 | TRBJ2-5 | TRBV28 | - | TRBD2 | TGTGCCAGCAGCTTAGCGCTGGCGGGGGGGCAAAAGACCCAGTACTTC | CASSLALAGGQKTQYF
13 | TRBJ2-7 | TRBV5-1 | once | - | TGCGCCAGCGCCAATCAGCCGCCCTACGAGCAGTACTTC | CASANQPPYEQYF
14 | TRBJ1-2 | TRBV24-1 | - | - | TGTGCCACCAGTGATCCAGTCTCCAGGACTGGCTACACCTTC | CATSDPVSRTGYTF
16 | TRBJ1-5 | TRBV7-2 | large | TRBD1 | TGTGCCAGCAGCTTAATGCCAGGGGGAGGTGGTCAGCCCCAGCATTTT | CASSLMPGGGGQPQHF
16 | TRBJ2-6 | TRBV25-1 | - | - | TGTGCCAGCAGTGGTGCAGGGCCTCTTGGGGCCAACGTCCTGACTTTC | CASSGAGPLGANVLTF
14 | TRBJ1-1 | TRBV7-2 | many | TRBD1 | TGTGCCAGCAGCCTGGGACAGGTTAACACTGAAGCTTTCTTT | CASSLGQVNTEAFF
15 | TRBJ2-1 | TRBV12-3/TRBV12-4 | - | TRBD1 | TGTGCCAGCTTGGAGGGGACAGGGGGCTGGGATGAGCAGTTCTTC | CASLEGTGGWDEQFF
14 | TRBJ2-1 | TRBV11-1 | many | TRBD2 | TGTGCCAGCAGCCGGACTAGCTCCTACAATGAGCAGTTCTTC | CASSRTSSYNEQFF
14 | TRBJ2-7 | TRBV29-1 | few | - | TGCAGCGTCATTTCGGGGCAGGCAATCTACGAGCAGTACTTC | CSVISGQAIYEQYF
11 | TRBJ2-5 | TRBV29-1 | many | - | TGCAGCGTTGGGAGCCGAGAGACCCAGTACTTC | CSVGSRETQYF
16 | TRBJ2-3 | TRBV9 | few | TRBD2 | TGTGCCAGCAGCGTAGATGCCGGGAGGGCCCCGGATACGCAGTATTTT | CASSVDAGRAPDTQYF
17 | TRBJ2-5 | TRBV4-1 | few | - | TGCGCCAGCAGCCAAGGCCCAGGGCAGGGAGGCCAGGAGACCCAGTACTTC | CASSQGPGQGGQETQYF
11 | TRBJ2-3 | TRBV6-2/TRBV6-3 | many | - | TGTGCCAGCGGGGACCGCCCTACGCAGTATTTT | CASGDRPTQYF
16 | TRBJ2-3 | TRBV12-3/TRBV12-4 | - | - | TGTGCCAGCAGTCCGGGGCGAGGGGCCCGCACAGATACGCAGTATTTT | CASSPGRGARTDTQYF
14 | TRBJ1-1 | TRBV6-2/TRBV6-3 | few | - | TGTGCCAGCAGTCCCGGCACGGATATCACTGAAGCTTTCTTT | CASSPGTDITEAFF
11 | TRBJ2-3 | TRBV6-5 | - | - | TGTGCCAGCAGAGCGGGAGATACGCAGTATTTT | CASRAGDTQYF
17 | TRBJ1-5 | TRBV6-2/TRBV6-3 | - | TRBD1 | TGTGCCAGCAGTTACGGGCTACAGGGGGCCGGCAATCAGCCCCAGCATTTT | CASSYGLQGAGNQPQHF
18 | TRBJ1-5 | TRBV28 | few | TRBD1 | TGTGCCAGCAGTTTCCCATCCGCCCGTACAGGGGGCATTAAGCCCCAGCATTTT | CASSFPSARTGGIKPQHF
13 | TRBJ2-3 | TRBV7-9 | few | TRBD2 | TGTGCCACCCTAGCGGGGGGTACAGATACGCAGTATTTT | CATLAGGTDTQYF
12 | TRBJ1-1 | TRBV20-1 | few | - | TGCAGTGCTAGAGTCCCAGTCAATGAAGCTTTCTTT | CSARVPVNEAFF
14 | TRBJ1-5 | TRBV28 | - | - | TGTGCCAGCAGTCGACCGGGATTCAATCAGCCCCAGCATTTT | CASSRPGFNQPQHF
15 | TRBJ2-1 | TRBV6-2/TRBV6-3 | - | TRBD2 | TGTGCCAGCAGTGCCGGGACTAGCGGGATTGATGAGCAGTTCTTC | CASSAGTSGIDEQFF
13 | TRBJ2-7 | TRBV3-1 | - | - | TGTGCCAGCAGCCAAGGAGAGTCCTACGAGCAGTACTTC | CASSQGESYEQYF
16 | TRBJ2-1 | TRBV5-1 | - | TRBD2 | TGCGCCAGCAGCCCCCGTGGGACTAGCGGCTACAATGAGCAGTTCTTC | CASSPRGTSGYNEQFF
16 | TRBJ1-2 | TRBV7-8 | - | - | TGTGCCAGCAGCTTAGGTCCAGGGGCGCCCATCTATGGCTACACCTTC | CASSLGPGAPIYGYTF
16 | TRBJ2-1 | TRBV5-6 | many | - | TGTGCCAGCAGCTTGCGGTCCACGAAACACAATAACGTGCAGTTCTTC | CASSLRSTKHNNVQFF
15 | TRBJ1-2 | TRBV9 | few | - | TGTGCCAGCAGCGTAGCTGTGGGTGCAGAACATGGCTACACCTTC | CASSVAVGAEHGYTF
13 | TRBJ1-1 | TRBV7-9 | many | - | TGTGCCAGCAGCTTTACGGTGAACACTGAAGCTTTCTTT | CASSFTVNTEAFF
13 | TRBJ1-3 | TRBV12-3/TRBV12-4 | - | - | TGTGCCAGCAGTCTGTCAGGGAAAAACACCATATATTTT | CASSLSGKNTIYF
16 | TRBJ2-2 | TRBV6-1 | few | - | TGTGCCAGCAGCCCCCCGGGACTTAGCGACACCGGGGAGCTGTTTTTT | CASSPPGLSDTGELFF
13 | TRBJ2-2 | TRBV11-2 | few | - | TGTGCCAGCACCGAGACGGGACCCGGGGAGCTGTTTTTT | CASTETGPGELFF